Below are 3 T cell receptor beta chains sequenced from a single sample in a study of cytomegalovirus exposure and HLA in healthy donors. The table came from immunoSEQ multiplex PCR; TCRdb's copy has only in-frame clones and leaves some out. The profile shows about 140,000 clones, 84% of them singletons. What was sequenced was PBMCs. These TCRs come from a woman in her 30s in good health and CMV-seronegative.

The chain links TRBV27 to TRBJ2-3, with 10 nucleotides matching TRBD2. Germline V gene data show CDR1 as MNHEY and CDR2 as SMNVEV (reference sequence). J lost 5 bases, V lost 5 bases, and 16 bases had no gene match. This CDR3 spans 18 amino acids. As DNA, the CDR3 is TGTGCCAGCAGTCTATACCCCTCGGTAGCGGGGGGTTTAGATACGCAGTATTTT. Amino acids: CASSLYPSVAGGLDTQYF.

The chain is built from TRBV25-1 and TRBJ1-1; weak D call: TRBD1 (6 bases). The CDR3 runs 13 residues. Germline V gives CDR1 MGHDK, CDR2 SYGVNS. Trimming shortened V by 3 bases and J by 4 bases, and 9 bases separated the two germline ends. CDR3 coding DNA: TGTGCCAGCAGTGAGCAGGGGTTCACTGAAGCTTTCTTT. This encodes CASSEQGFTEAFF. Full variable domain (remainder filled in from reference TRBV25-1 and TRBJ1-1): EADIYQTPRYLVIGTGKKITLECSQTMGHDKMYWYQQDPGMELHLIHYSYGVNSTEKGDLSSESTVSRIRTEHFPLTLESARPSHTSQYLCASSEQGFTEAFFGQGTRLTVV.

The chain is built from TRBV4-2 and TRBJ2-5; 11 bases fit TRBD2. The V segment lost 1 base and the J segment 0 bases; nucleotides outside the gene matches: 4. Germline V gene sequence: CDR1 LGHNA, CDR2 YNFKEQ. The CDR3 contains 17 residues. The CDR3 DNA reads TGTGCCAGCAGCCAAGTGGCTAGCGGGGGGTACCAAGAGACCCAGTACTTC. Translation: CASSQVASGGYQETQYF.